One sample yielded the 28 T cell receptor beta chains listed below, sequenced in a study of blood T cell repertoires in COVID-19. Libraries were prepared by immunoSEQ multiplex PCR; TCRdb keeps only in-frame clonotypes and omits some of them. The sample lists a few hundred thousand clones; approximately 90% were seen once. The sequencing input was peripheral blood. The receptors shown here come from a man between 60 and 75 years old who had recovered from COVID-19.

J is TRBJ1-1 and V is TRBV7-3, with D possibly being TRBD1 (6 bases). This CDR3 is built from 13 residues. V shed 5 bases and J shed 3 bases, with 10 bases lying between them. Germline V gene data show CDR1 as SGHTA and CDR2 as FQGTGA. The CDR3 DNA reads TGTGCCAGCAGCCCAGGGGCGGACACTGAAGCTTTCTTT. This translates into CASSPGADTEAFF.

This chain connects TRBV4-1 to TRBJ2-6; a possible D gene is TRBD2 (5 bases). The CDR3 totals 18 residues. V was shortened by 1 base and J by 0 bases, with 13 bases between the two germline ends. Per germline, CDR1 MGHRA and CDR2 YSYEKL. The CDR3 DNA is TGCGCCAGCAGCCAAGTTGGAGGAAAACTCTCTGGGGCCAACGTCCTGACTTTC. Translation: CASSQVGGKLSGANVLTF.

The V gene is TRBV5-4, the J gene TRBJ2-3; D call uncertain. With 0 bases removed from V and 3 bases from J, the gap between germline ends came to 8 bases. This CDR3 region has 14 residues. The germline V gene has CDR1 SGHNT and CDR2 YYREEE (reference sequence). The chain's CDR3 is CASSLAGWTDTQYF. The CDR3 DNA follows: TGTGCCAGCAGCTTGGCGGGTTGGACAGATACGCAGTATTTT. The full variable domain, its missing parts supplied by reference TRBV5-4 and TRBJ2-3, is ETGVTQSPTHLIKTRGQQVTLRCSSQSGHNTVSWYQQALGQGPQFIFQYYREEENGRGNFPPRFSGLQFPNYSSELNVNALELDDSALYLCASSLAGWTDTQYFGPGTRLTVL.

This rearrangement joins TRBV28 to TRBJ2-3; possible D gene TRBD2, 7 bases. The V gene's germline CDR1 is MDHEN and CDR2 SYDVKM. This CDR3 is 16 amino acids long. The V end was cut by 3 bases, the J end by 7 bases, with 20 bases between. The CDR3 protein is CASSFDLGGGLYTQYF. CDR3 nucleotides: TGTGCCAGCAGTTTCGATCTCGGCGGGGGCCTGTATACGCAGTATTTT.

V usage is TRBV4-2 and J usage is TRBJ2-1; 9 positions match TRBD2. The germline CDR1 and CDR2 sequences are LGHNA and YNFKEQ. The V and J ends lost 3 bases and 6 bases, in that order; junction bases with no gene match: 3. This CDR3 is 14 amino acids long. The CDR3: CASSQGLAGNEQFF. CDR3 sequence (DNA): TGTGCCAGCAGCCAGGGACTAGCAGGCAATGAGCAGTTCTTC.

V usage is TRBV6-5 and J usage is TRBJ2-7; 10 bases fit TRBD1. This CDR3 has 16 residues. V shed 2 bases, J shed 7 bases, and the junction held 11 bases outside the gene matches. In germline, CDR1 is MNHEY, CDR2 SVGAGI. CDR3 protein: CASSYTRDRGPREQYF. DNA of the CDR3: TGTGCCAGCAGTTACACCCGGGACAGGGGACCTAGGGAGCAGTACTTC.

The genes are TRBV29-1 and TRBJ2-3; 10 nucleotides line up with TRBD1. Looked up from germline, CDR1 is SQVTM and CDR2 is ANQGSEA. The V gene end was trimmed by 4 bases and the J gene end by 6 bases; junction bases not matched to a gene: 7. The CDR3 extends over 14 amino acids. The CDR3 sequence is CSVGPGTGADTQYF. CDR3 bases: TGCAGCGTTGGACCCGGGACAGGGGCCGATACGCAGTATTTT.

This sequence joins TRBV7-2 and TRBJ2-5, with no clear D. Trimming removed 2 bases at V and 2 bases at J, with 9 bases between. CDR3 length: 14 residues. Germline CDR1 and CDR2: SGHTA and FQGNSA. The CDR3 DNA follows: TGTGCCAGCAGCTTAACAAGACTTCAAGAGACCCAGTACTTC. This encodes CASSLTRLQETQYF.

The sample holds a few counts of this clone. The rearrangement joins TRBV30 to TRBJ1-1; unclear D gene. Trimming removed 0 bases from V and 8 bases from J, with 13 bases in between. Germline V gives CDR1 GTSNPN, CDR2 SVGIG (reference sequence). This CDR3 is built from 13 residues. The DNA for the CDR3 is TGTGCCTGGAGTGTAGGAGGGATCCCCGAAGCTTTCTTT. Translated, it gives CAWSVGGIPEAFF.

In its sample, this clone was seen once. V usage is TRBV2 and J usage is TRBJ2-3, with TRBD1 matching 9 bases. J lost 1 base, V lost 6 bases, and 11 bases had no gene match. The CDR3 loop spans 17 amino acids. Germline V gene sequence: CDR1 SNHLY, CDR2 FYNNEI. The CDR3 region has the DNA TGTGCCAGCAGCTCTCCACCGGGACAGGGACGCACAGATACGCAGTATTTT. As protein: CASSSPPGQGRTDTQYF.

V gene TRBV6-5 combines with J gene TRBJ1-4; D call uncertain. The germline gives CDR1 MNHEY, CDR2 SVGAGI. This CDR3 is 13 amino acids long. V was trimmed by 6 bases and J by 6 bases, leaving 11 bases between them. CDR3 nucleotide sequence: TGTGCCAGCAGAAAAAATGAGGATGAAAAACTGTTTTTT. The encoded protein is CASRKNEDEKLFF.

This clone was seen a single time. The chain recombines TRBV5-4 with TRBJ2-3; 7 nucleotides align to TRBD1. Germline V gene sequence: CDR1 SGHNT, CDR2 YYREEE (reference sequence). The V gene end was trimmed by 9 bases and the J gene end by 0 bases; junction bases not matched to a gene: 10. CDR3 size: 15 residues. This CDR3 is CATTRGGHSTDTQYF. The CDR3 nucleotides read TGTGCCACCACGCGAGGGGGCCATAGCACAGATACGCAGTATTTT.

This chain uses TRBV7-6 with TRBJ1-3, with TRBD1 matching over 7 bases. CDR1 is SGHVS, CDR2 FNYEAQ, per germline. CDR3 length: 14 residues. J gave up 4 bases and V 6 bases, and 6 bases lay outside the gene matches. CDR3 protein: CASRPPGQGNTIYF. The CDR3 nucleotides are TGTGCCAGCAGGCCTCCGGGACAGGGAAACACCATATATTTT.

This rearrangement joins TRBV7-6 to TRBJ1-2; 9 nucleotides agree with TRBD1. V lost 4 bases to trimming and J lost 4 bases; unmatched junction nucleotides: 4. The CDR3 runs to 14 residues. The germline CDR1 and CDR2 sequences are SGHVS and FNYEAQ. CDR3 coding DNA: TGTGCCAGCAGCTCAGAGGACAGGGGCTATGGCTACACCTTC. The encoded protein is CASSSEDRGYGYTF.

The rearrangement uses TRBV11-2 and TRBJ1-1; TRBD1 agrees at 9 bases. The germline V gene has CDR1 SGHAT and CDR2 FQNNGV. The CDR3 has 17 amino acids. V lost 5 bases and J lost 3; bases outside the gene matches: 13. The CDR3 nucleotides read TGTGCCAGCAGCCCAAGGTCCCGGGACAGGGTGGACACTGAAGCTTTCTTT. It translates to CASSPRSRDRVDTEAFF.

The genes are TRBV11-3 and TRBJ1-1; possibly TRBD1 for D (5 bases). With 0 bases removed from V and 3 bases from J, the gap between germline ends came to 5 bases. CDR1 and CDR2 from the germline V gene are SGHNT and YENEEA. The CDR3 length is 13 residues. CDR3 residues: CASSLDRDTEAFF. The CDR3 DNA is TGTGCCAGCAGCTTAGACAGGGACACTGAAGCTTTCTTT.

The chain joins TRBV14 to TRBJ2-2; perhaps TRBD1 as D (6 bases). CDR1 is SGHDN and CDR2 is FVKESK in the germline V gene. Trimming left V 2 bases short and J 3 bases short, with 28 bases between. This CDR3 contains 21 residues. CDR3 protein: CASSQRQDPCVGFRHTGELFF. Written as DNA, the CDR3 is TGTGCCAGCAGCCAAAGACAGGACCCGTGCGTGGGGTTCCGTCACACCGGGGAGCTGTTTTTT.

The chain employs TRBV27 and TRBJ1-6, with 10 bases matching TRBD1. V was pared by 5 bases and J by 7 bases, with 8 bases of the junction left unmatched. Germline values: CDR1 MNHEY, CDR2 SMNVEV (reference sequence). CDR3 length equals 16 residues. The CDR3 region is CASSPTTGGGNSPLHF. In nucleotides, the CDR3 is TGTGCCAGCAGTCCTACGACAGGGGGCGGGAATTCACCCCTCCACTTT.

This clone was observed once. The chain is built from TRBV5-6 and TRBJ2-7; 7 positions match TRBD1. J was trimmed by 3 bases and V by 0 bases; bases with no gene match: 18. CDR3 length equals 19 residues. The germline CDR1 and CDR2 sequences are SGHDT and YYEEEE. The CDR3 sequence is CASSLGYGQADLGVYEQYF. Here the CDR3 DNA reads TGTGCCAGCAGCTTGGGATACGGACAGGCTGACCTTGGCGTCTACGAGCAGTACTTC. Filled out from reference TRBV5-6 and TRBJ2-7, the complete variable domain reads DAGVTQSPTHLIKTRGQQVTLRCSPKSGHDTVSWYQQALGQGPQFIFQYYEEEERQRGNFPDRFSGHQFPNYSSELNVNALLLGDSALYLCASSLGYGQADLGVYEQYFGPGTRLTVT.

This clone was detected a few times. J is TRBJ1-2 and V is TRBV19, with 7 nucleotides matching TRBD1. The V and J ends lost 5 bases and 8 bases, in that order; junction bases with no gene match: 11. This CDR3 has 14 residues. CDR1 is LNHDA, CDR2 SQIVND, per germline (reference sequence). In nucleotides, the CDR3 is TGTGCCAGTAGTTCCCAACAGGGGCTTTGGGGCTACACCTTC. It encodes CASSSQQGLWGYTF.

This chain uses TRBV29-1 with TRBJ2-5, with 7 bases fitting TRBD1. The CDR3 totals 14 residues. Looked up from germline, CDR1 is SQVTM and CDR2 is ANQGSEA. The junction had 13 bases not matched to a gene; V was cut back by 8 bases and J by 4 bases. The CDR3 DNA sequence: TGCAGCACCGCCGGGACAGCAGTAGGAGAGACCCAGTACTTC. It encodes CSTAGTAVGETQYF.

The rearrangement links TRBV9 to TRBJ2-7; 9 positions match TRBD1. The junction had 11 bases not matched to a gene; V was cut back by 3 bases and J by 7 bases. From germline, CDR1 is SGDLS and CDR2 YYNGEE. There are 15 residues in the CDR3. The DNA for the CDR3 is TGTGCCAGCAGCGGGACAGGGGCCCTTTCGGGTGAGCAGTACTTC. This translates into CASSGTGALSGEQYF.

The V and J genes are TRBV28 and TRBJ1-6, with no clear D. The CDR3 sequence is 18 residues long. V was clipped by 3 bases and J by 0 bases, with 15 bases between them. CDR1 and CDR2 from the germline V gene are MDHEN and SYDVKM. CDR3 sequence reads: CASSFAGSVSSYNSPLHF. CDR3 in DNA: TGTGCCAGCAGTTTTGCAGGCTCGGTCAGCTCCTATAATTCACCCCTCCACTTT. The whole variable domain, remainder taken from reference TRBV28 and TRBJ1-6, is DVKVTQSSRYLVKRTGEKVFLECVQDMDHENMFWYRQDPGLGLRLIYFSYDVKMKEKGDIPEGYSVSREKKERFSLILESASTNQTSMYLCASSFAGSVSSYNSPLHFGNGTRLTVT.

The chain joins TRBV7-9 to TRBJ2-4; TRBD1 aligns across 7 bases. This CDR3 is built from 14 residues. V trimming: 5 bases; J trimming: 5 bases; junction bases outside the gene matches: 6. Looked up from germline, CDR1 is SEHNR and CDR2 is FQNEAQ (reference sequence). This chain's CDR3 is CASSRRTGENIQYF. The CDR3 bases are TGTGCCAGCAGCCGTCGGACAGGCGAAAACATTCAGTACTTC.

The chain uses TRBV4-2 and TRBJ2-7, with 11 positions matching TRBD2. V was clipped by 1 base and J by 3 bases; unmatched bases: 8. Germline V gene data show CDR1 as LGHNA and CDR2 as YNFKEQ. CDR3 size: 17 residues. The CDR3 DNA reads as TGTGCCAGCAGCCAAGTTGAGACTAGCGGGACCTACTACGAGCAGTACTTC. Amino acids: CASSQVETSGTYYEQYF.

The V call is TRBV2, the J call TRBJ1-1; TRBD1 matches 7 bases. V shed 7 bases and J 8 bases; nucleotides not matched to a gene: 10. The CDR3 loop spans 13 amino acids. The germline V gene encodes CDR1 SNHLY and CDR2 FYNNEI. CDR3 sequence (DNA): TGTGCCAGCAACCAAGGGACAGTACGAGAAGCTTTCTTT. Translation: CASNQGTVREAFF. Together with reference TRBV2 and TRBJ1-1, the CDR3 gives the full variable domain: EPEVTQTPSHQVTQMGQEVILRCVPISNHLYFYWYRQILGQKVEFLVSFYNNEISEKSEIFDDQFSVERPDGSNFTLKIRSTKLEDSAMYFCASNQGTVREAFFGQGTRLTVV.

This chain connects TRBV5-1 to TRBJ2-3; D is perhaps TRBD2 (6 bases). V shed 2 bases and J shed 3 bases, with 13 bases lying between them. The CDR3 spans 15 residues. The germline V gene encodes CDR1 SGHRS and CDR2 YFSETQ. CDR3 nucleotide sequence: TGCGCCAGCAGCTTCTTGGGGGGAAGTACAGATACGCAGTATTTT. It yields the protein CASSFLGGSTDTQYF.

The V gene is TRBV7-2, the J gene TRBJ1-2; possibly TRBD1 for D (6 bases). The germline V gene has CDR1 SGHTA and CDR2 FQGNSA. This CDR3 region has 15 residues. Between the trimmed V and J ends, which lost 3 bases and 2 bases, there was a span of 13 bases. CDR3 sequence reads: CASSFYRVENYGYTF. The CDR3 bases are TGTGCCAGCAGCTTTTACAGGGTGGAAAACTATGGCTACACCTTC.